A selection of T cell receptor beta chains follows, all from one sample in a study of T-cell reconstitution after alpha-beta-depleted transplantation in children. TCRdb re-called the PCR reads with MiXCR, one entry per CDR3 protein. The sample contains approximately 8,200 distinct CDR3 sequences, 25% to 35% of which appear only once. Material: peripheral blood, obtained 60 days after TCRalphabeta/CD19-depleted stem cell transplant. The receptors were sampled from a boy less than two years old who had a stem cell transplant for SCID, so the T cells may come from the graft donor. The CDR3 runs from the conserved cysteine through the conserved F or W. Fields, in order: CDR3 length, J gene, V gene, D gene, clone size, CDR3 DNA, CDR3 protein. D genes are given only for firm matches. Some rows have no size entry. The others give once, few or many, or a class for an expanded clone.

>15|TRBJ1-6|TRBV9|TRBD1|many
TGTGCCAGCAGCGCGACGGGACAGGGTAGCTCACCCCTCCACTTT
CASSATGQGSSPLHF
>14|TRBJ2-5|TRBV24-1|TRBD1|NA
TGTGCCACCAGCGAATTGACAGGGAAGGGGACCCAGTACTTC
CATSELTGKGTQYF
>14|TRBJ2-7|TRBV24-1|TRBD2|NA
TGTGCCACCAGTGAGTCGGGAGGTCCCTACGAGCAGTACTTC
CATSESGGPYEQYF
>14|TRBJ2-7|TRBV20-1|NA|medium-sized
TGCAGTGCTAGATCCCTCGGCAGGTCCTACGAGCAGTACTTC
CSARSLGRSYEQYF
>15|TRBJ2-3|TRBV5-8|NA|NA
TGTGCCAGCACCATTACGGGGACCGGCACAGATACGCAGTATTTT
CASTITGTGTDTQYF
>14|TRBJ2-7|TRBV28|TRBD1|NA
TGTGCCAGCAGTCGACAGGGGTTAACCTACGAGCAGTACTTC
CASSRQGLTYEQYF
>15|TRBJ2-2|TRBV7-9|TRBD1|many
TGTGCCAGCAGCTTAGGACAGGGTTTCACCGGGGAGCTGTTTTTT
CASSLGQGFTGELFF
>15|TRBJ2-7|TRBV6-5|NA|few
TGTGCCAGCAGTTACTCGTATCATGGTTCCTACGAGCAGTACTTC
CASSYSYHGSYEQYF
>14|TRBJ2-5|TRBV10-3|TRBD2|medium-sized
TGTGCCATCAGTACGTGGGGGGGTGAGGAGACCCAGTACTTC
CAISTWGGEETQYF
>11|TRBJ2-7|TRBV2|NA|once
TGTGCCAACGCGGACTCCTACGAGCAGTACTTC
CANADSYEQYF
>14|TRBJ2-1|TRBV27|NA|NA
TGTGCCAGCAGGAGGTTTCGCTCCTACAATGAGCAGTTCTTC
CASRRFRSYNEQFF
>14|TRBJ2-1|TRBV7-9|NA|NA
TGTGCCAGCAGCTTATTCCTCTCTTACAATGAGCAGTTCTTC
CASSLFLSYNEQFF
>16|TRBJ2-1|TRBV4-1|NA|NA
TGCGCCAGCAGCCAAGTGGGACTGAGCTCCTACAATGAGCAGTTCTTC
CASSQVGLSSYNEQFF
>15|TRBJ2-1|TRBV24-1|TRBD1|NA
TGTGCCACCAGTGAGTCCGGGACAGGGTACAATGAGCAGTTCTTC
CATSESGTGYNEQFF
>15|TRBJ1-5|TRBV12-3/TRBV12-4|NA|medium-sized
TGTGCCAGCAGTTTAGGCCGGGGAATGGGGCAGCCCCAGCATTTT
CASSLGRGMGQPQHF
>15|TRBJ2-1|TRBV5-1|TRBD2|NA
TGCGCCAGCATGTTTTCTAGCGGAACCTACAATGAGCAGTTCTTC
CASMFSSGTYNEQFF
>18|TRBJ2-6|TRBV11-2|NA|many
TGTGCCAGCAGCTCCCCCCATCAGGGCCCCTCTGGGGCCAACGTCCTGACTTTC
CASSSPHQGPSGANVLTF
>14|TRBJ2-5|TRBV11-2|NA|medium-sized
TGTGCCAGCAGCTTAATACGGGGGGCGGGGACCCAGTACTTC
CASSLIRGAGTQYF
>15|TRBJ1-5|TRBV19|NA|few
TGTGCCAGTAGTATCCCGGGGAAAAGAGGTCAGCCCCAGCATTTT
CASSIPGKRGQPQHF
>14|TRBJ2-3|TRBV4-1|TRBD1|many
TGCGCCAGCAGCCATAACAGGGGCGTGAATACGCAGTATTTT
CASSHNRGVNTQYF
>14|TRBJ2-5|TRBV4-2|TRBD1|many
TGTGCCAGCAGCCAAGAGGGCAGGGGGGAGACCCAGTACTTC
CASSQEGRGETQYF
>17|TRBJ2-2|TRBV14|TRBD1|once
TGTGCCAGCAGGCAGTACTACCGGGACAGTGTCACCGGGGAGCTGTTTTTT
CASRQYYRDSVTGELFF
>16|TRBJ1-2|TRBV15|NA|medium-sized
TGTGCCACCAGCAGAGTAAAATTAGTACTCAACCCTGGCTACACCTTC
CATSRVKLVLNPGYTF
>12|TRBJ1-6|TRBV18|NA|medium-sized
TGTGCCAGCTCACTCCAAATAGGGACCCTCCACTTT
CASSLQIGTLHF
>14|TRBJ1-1|TRBV27|NA|medium-sized
TGTGCCAGCACCCGAGGACGGGGGGGCACTGAAGCTTTCTTT
CASTRGRGGTEAFF
>13|TRBJ2-4|TRBV29-1|NA|medium-sized
TGCAGCGTTGTAGTTAAAACCAAAAACATTCAGTACTTC
CSVVVKTKNIQYF